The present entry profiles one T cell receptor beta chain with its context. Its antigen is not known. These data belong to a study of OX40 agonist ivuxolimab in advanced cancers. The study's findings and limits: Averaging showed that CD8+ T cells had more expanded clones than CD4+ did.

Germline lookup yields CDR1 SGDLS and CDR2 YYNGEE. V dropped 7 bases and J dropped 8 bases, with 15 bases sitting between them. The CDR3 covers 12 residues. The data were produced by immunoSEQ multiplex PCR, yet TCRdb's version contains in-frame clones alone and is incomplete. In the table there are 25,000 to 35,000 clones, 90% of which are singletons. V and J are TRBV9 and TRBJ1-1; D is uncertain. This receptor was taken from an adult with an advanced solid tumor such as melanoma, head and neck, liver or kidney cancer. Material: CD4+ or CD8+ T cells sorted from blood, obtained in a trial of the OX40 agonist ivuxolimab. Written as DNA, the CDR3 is TGTGCCAGCGGCCTAGAGAAGCGCGAAGCTTTCTTT. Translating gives CASGLEKREAFF.